The 4 T cell receptor beta chains below all came from one sample that was sequenced in a study of cytomegalovirus exposure and HLA in healthy donors. Amplification used 60 Vbeta primers and 13 Jbeta primers. Repertoires were generated with immunoSEQ multiplex PCR, while TCRdb's copy carries only in-frame clones and drops some. The repertoire holds around 170,000 clones, with around 80% as singletons. Source material: PBMCs. Every receptor here comes from a girl aged 5 to 17 in good health and CMV-seropositive.

The chain couples TRBV11-2 to TRBJ2-7; D may be TRBD2 (6 bases). CDR3 size: 15 residues. Germline V gene data show CDR1 as SGHAT and CDR2 as FQNNGV. The V gene lost 0 bases and the J gene lost 2 bases, with 11 bases spanning the gap. CDR3 DNA sequence: TGTGCCAGCAGCTTAGATTACGGGAGTGCCTACGAGCAGTACTTC. Its translation is CASSLDYGSAYEQYF.

V usage is TRBV7-9 and J usage is TRBJ1-2, with D maybe TRBD1 (5 bases). Germline V lookup: CDR1 SEHNR, CDR2 FQNEAQ (reference sequence). CDR3 length: 17 residues. With 1 base removed from V and 0 bases from J, the gap between germline ends came to 15 bases. The CDR3 spells CASSLGVGQSANYGYTF. Written as DNA, the CDR3 is TGTGCCAGCAGCTTAGGAGTGGGGCAGTCAGCTAACTATGGCTACACCTTC.

A single count supports this clone. The CDR3 coding sequence is TGTGCCAGCTCACGAGGACAGGGGGATTTGACTGAAGCTTTCTTT. Its protein product is CASSRGQGDLTEAFF. The chain links TRBV18 to TRBJ1-1, with 10 bases identical to TRBD1. The CDR3 loop spans 15 amino acids. J gave up 5 bases and V 4 bases, and 7 bases lay outside the gene matches. The V gene's germline CDR1 is KGHSH and CDR2 LQKENI.

A remark on this clone: Other DNA sequences of this sample code for an identical CDR3. The V gene is TRBV20-1, the J gene TRBJ1-4; unclear D gene. CDR3 length equals 11 residues. Germline values: CDR1 DFQATT, CDR2 SNEGSKA (reference sequence). The CDR3 sequence is CSARRNEKLFF. CDR3 DNA sequence: TGCAGCGCCAGACGTAATGAAAAACTGTTTTTT.